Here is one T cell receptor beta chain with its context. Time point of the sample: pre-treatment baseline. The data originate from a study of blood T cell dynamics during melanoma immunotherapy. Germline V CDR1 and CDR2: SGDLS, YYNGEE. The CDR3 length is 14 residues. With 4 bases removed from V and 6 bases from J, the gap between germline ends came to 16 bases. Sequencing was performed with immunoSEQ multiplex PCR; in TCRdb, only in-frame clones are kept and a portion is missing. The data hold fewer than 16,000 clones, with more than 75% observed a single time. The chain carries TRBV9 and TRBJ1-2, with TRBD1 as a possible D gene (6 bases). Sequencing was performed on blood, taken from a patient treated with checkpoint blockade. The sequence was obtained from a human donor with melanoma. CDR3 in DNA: TGTGCCAGCAGCCCATTGGGGGCGGCGGATGGCTACACCTTC. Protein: CASSPLGAADGYTF.